The 26 T cell receptor beta chains in this list originate from one sample, sequenced in a study of blood T cell repertoires in COVID-19 (dated by TCRdb to the early 2020s). The receptor library was made with the immunoSEQ multiplex PCR assay. This is the immuneACCESS table as TCRdb keeps it, with only in-frame sequences that have V and J called. A part of the clones is gone; compared with another copy, unresolved V genes explain less than half, and the rest is unexplained. This sample gives 400,000 to 450,000 clones in total; around 91% of them show up just once. Of the sample, 0.95% to 1.3% is held by the ten largest clones. The sample consisted of PBMCs or T cells enriched from blood (not recorded which). All receptors come from a man aged 25-40 years who had recovered from COVID-19.

The chain carries TRBV3-1 (or the pseudogene TRBV3-2) and TRBJ1-4; 10 nucleotides line up with TRBD1. Germline V gene sequence: CDR1 LGHDT, CDR2 YNNKEL (reference sequence). CDR3 size: 15 residues. The V segment lost 4 bases and the J segment 7 bases; nucleotides outside the gene matches: 6. The CDR3 protein is CASSRNGQGVEKLFF. CDR3 coding DNA: TGTGCCAGCAGCCGCAACGGACAGGGGGTTGAAAAACTGTTTTTT.

The gene calls are TRBV13 and TRBJ2-7; TRBD2 matches at 7 bases. Trimming took 1 base from V and 1 from J; bases not matched to a gene: 4. Germline values: CDR1 PRHDT, CDR2 FYEKMQ (reference sequence). CDR3 size: 15 residues. Here the CDR3 DNA reads TGTGCCAGCAGCTTAGATCCTAGCGGTTCCTACGAGCAGTACTTC. This gives the protein CASSLDPSGSYEQYF. Full variable domain (missing parts from reference TRBV13 and TRBJ2-7): AAGVIQSPRHLIKEKRETATLKCYPIPRHDTVYWYQQGPGQDPQFLISFYEKMQSDKGSIPDRFSAQQFSDYHSELNMSSLELGDSALYFCASSLDPSGSYEQYFGPGTRLTVT.

This chain connects TRBV11-3 to TRBJ2-5; 10 bases fit TRBD1. Germline loops: CDR1 SGHNT, CDR2 YENEEA. V lost 1 base, J lost 5 bases, and 10 bases stayed unmatched. The CDR3 contains 17 residues. CDR3 bases: TGTGCCAGCAGCTTAGGAAGAGGGACAGGGGAGTGGGAGACCCAGTACTTC. This codes for CASSLGRGTGEWETQYF.

The gene calls are TRBV10-1 and TRBJ2-7, with a tentative D call TRBD1 (5 bases). CDR1 WNHNN and CDR2 SYGVQD come from the germline V gene (reference sequence). Trimming took off 7 bases at V and 2 bases at J, with 12 bases between the two ends. There are 13 residues in the CDR3. The CDR3 region has the DNA TGCGCCAGCACTGCAGGGCCAACCTACGAGCAGTACTTC. This sequence encodes CASTAGPTYEQYF.

The rearrangement links TRBV18 to TRBJ1-1; D remains unclear. Germline V gene lookup returns CDR1 KGHSH and CDR2 LQKENI. This CDR3 contains 13 residues. Trimming pared 3 bases from V and 3 bases from J, leaving 8 bases between. CDR3 DNA sequence: TGTGCCAGCTCACCGCTAAAAGACACTGAAGCTTTCTTT. It is translated as CASSPLKDTEAFF.

This clone was observed a single time. This chain joins TRBV19 and TRBJ2-2; D is perhaps TRBD2 (5 bases). Trimming took off 4 bases at V and 7 bases at J, with 10 bases between the two ends. The CDR3 spans 13 residues. Germline V lookup: CDR1 LNHDA, CDR2 SQIVND (reference sequence). DNA of the CDR3: TGTGCCAGTAGTACTCTTGAGGGCGGGGAGCTGTTTTTT. This sequence encodes CASSTLEGGELFF.

This chain uses TRBV9 with TRBJ1-1; D not certain. V lost 3 bases and J 2 bases, leaving 11 bases between the germline ends. The CDR3 runs to 14 residues. Germline lookup yields CDR1 SGDLS and CDR2 YYNGEE. CDR3 nucleotides: TGTGCCAGCAGCGCAAGATCAGAAAACACTGAAGCTTTCTTT. Protein sequence: CASSARSENTEAFF.

The chain recombines TRBV19 with TRBJ2-3; the D gene is possibly TRBD2 (5 bases). Per the germline V gene, CDR1 is LNHDA and CDR2 is SQIVND (reference sequence). Trimming shortened V by 3 bases and J by 0 bases, and 10 bases separated the two germline ends. The length of the CDR3 is 15 residues. The DNA of the CDR3 is TGTGCCAGTAGTATCCAAGCGGAGAGCACAGATACGCAGTATTTT. Its translation: CASSIQAESTDTQYF.

This chain joins TRBV6-5 and TRBJ1-3, with a tentative D call TRBD1 (5 bases). The CDR3 contains 14 residues. Germline V CDR1 and CDR2: MNHEY, SVGAGI. The V and J ends lost 0 bases and 4 bases respectively, with 7 bases between them. The CDR3 DNA follows: TGTGCCAGCAGTTACTCGCGGACAGGAAACACCATATATTTT. It translates to CASSYSRTGNTIYF.

V usage is TRBV21-1 and J usage is TRBJ2-2; the table's D gene call, TRBD2, was not cross checked with the DNA. TRBV21-1 is given as a pseudogene. This CDR3 region has 16 residues. CDR3 amino acids: CASSKGGGRSTGELFF. The CDR3 nucleotides are TGTGCCAGCAGCAAAGGGGGCGGGAGAAGCACCGGGGAGCTGTTTTTT.

The chain uses TRBV3-1 (or the pseudogene TRBV3-2) and TRBJ2-5, with 7 bases that match TRBD2. Germline V gene data show CDR1 as LGHDT and CDR2 as YNNKEL (reference sequence). There are 16 residues in the CDR3. Trimming took 4 bases from V and 2 from J; bases not matched to a gene: 10. The CDR3 loop is CASSLRGSGVQETQYF. In nucleotides, the CDR3 is TGTGCCAGCAGCCTCCGGGGGAGCGGGGTACAAGAGACCCAGTACTTC.

J is TRBJ2-3 and V is TRBV7-8, with a possible D match to TRBD2 (7 bases). This CDR3 spans 17 amino acids. With 3 bases removed from V and 1 base from J, the gap between germline ends came to 17 bases. Germline values: CDR1 SGHVS, CDR2 FQNEAQ. CDR3 loop: CASSFQLGGLGTDTQYF. DNA of the CDR3: TGTGCCAGCAGCTTCCAGTTGGGGGGGCTGGGCACAGATACGCAGTATTTT.

The J gene is TRBJ1-1, the V gene TRBV9; D perhaps matches TRBD1 (6 bases). V shed 3 bases and J shed 1 base, with 13 bases lying between them. The CDR3 has 15 amino acids. Looked up from germline, CDR1 is SGDLS and CDR2 is YYNGEE. CDR3 nucleotides: TGTGCCAGCAGCGCCCGGACAGTGTCGAACACTGAAGCTTTCTTT. Encoded protein: CASSARTVSNTEAFF.

The chain joins TRBV6-5 to TRBJ1-1; no clear D gene. V lost 6 bases, J lost 0 bases, and 14 bases lay in between. The CDR3 covers 15 residues. CDR1 MNHEY and CDR2 SVGAGI come from the germline V gene. CDR3 bases: TGTGCCAGCAGGCTCGAGGACTTAATGAACACTGAAGCTTTCTTT. It is translated as CASRLEDLMNTEAFF.

This clone was picked up one time. The chain is built from TRBV3-1 (or the pseudogene TRBV3-2) and TRBJ2-2; 8 bases map to TRBD2. Germline CDR1 is LGHDT and CDR2 is YNNKEL (reference sequence). The length of the CDR3 is 15 residues. The trim removed 1 base at V and 6 bases at J, leaving 4 bases unmatched. The CDR3: CASSQASGSSGELFF. CDR3 coding DNA: TGTGCCAGCAGCCAAGCAAGCGGGAGTTCCGGGGAGCTGTTTTTT.

The chain has TRBV6-4 and TRBJ2-1; possibly TRBD1 for D (6 bases). This CDR3 has 12 amino acids. V lost 5 bases and J 9 bases, leaving 11 bases between the germline ends. Germline V gene sequence: CDR1 MRHNA, CDR2 SNTAGT. For the CDR3, the DNA is TGTGCCAGCAGTCAACAGGGCGGTGAGCAGTTCTTC. Encoded protein: CASSQQGGEQFF.

V gene TRBV7-9 combines with J gene TRBJ1-2; 12 bases are a match to TRBD1. Germline CDR1 reads SEHNR; CDR2 reads FQNEAQ (reference sequence). V lost 5 bases and J lost 7; bases outside the gene matches: 17. This CDR3 is 18 amino acids long. The CDR3 DNA follows: TGTGCCAGCAGCCTAAGAGGGTCAGCGGGACAGGGGGCTCTTGGCTACACCTTC. It specifies CASSLRGSAGQGALGYTF.

This clone was observed a handful of times. V and J are TRBV2 and TRBJ1-6; 7 nucleotides line up with TRBD1. The V gene's germline CDR1 is SNHLY and CDR2 FYNNEI. The CDR3 has 13 residues. The ends lost 11 bases at V and 7 bases at J; junction bases unmatched: 8. This CDR3 reads CAGRDSRNSPLHF. The CDR3 nucleotides are TGTGCCGGACGGGACAGCAGAAATTCACCCCTCCACTTT. The variable domain in full, completed from reference TRBV2 and TRBJ1-6, reads EPEVTQTPSHQVTQMGQEVILRCVPISNHLYFYWYRQILGQKVEFLVSFYNNEISEKSEIFDDQFSVERPDGSNFTLKIRSTKLEDSAMYFCAGRDSRNSPLHFGNGTRLTVT.

The J gene is TRBJ2-1, the V gene TRBV2, with a tentative D call TRBD2 (5 bases). CDR1 and CDR2 from the germline V gene are SNHLY and FYNNEI. The CDR3 extends over 15 amino acids. V was cut by 0 bases and J by 7 bases, with 13 bases left in between. The DNA of the CDR3 is TGTGCCAGCAGTGAAGCGCGGACTTCCAGGAATGAGCAGTTCTTC. Amino acid sequence: CASSEARTSRNEQFF.

The rearrangement links TRBV18 to TRBJ2-7; TRBD2 aligns across 11 bases. V shed 2 bases, J shed 7 bases, and the junction held 7 bases outside the gene matches. CDR1 is KGHSH and CDR2 is LQKENI in the germline V gene. The length of the CDR3 is 15 residues. The CDR3 nucleotides are TGTGCCAGCTCACCAGTAGCGGGAGGGCCTGGTGAGCAGTACTTC. Its protein product is CASSPVAGGPGEQYF. Supplemented by reference TRBV18 and TRBJ2-7, the full variable domain reads NAGVMQNPRHLVRRRGQEARLRCSPMKGHSHVYWYRQLPEEGLKFMVYLQKENIIDESGMPKERFSAEFPKEGPSILRIQQVVRGDSAAYFCASSPVAGGPGEQYFGPGTRLTVT.

The rearrangement links TRBV30 to TRBJ1-4, with TRBD1 matching 8 bases. The trim removed 2 bases at V and 1 base at J, leaving 15 bases unmatched. The germline V gene has CDR1 GTSNPN and CDR2 SVGIG (reference sequence). The length of the CDR3 is 19 residues. CDR3 DNA: TGTGCCTGGAGTAGGCGGGACAGGAGGAGCGGTTTAACTAATGAAAAACTGTTTTTT. It specifies CAWSRRDRRSGLTNEKLFF.

V usage is TRBV28 and J usage is TRBJ1-1, with 8 bases that match TRBD1. The trim removed 5 bases at V and 7 bases at J, leaving 6 bases unmatched. Germline V gene lookup returns CDR1 MDHEN and CDR2 SYDVKM. This CDR3 is 13 amino acids long. The CDR3 DNA is TGTGCCAGCAGTCTCAGGGGGCAGAATGAAGCTTTCTTT. It specifies CASSLRGQNEAFF.

The chain links TRBV15 to TRBJ2-5; 9 bases line up with TRBD2. Per the germline V gene, CDR1 is LNHNV and CDR2 is YYDKDF (reference sequence). The CDR3 consists of 15 residues. V was clipped by 5 bases and J by 3 bases; unmatched bases: 7. The CDR3 coding sequence is TGTGCCACCAGCCTTTGGTCTAGCGGGGAAGAGACCCAGTACTTC. Amino acid sequence: CATSLWSSGEETQYF.

This clone has just a few counts. The chain has TRBV6-6 and TRBJ1-1, with 7 bases aligning to TRBD1. This CDR3 contains 14 residues. V lost 7 bases, J lost 3 bases, and 8 bases stayed unmatched. Germline CDR1 MNHNY, CDR2 SVGAGI (reference sequence). In nucleotides, the CDR3 is TGTGCCAGCACTATTGACAGGGCCTACACTGAAGCTTTCTTT. This encodes CASTIDRAYTEAFF.

A few counts support this clone. V gene TRBV30 combines with J gene TRBJ1-5, with 9 bases fitting TRBD1. CDR1 and CDR2 from the germline V gene are GTSNPN and SVGIG (reference sequence). V was clipped by 5 bases and J by 5 bases; unmatched bases: 7. There are 14 residues in the CDR3. The CDR3 reads CAWHPGQGDQPQHF. As DNA, the CDR3 is TGTGCCTGGCATCCGGGACAGGGCGATCAGCCCCAGCATTTT.

This chain uses TRBV18 with TRBJ1-6, with 8 positions matching TRBD1. The trim removed 4 bases at V and 8 bases at J, leaving 7 bases unmatched. Germline-derived CDR1 and CDR2 are KGHSH and LQKENI. This CDR3 is built from 15 residues. The CDR3 DNA reads as TGTGCCAGCTCACGAGGAGACAGGGGTGATTCACCCCTCCACTTT. Translated: CASSRGDRGDSPLHF.